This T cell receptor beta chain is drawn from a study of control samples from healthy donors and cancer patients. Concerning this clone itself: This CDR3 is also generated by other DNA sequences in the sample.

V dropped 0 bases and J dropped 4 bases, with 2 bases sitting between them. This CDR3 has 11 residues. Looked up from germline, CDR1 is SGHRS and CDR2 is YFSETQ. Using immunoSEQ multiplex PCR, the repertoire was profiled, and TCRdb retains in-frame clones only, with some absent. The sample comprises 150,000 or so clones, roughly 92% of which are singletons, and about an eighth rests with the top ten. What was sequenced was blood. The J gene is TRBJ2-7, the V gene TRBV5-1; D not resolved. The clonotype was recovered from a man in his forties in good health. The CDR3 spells CASSLGYEQYF. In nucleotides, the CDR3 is TGCGCCAGCAGCTTGGGGTACGAGCAGTACTTC.